The following is a T cell receptor beta chain sequence with its context. These data are taken from a study of T cells in Graves' hyperthyroidism and ophthalmopathy. Amplification of TCR beta CDR3 regions used RNA as the template. With the HTBI primer set, the TCR CDR3 went through a first round of RT-PCR. TCRdb processed the multiplex PCR reads anew with MiXCR; each CDR3 protein has one entry. The sample has about 720,000 distinct CDR3 sequences; around 20% are singletons. The length of the CDR3 is 15 residues. Germline V lookup: CDR1 LNHDA, CDR2 SQIVND (reference sequence). The V end was cut by 8 bases, the J end by 3 bases, with 19 bases between.

The V gene is TRBV19, the J gene TRBJ1-2; D not certain. The receptor comes from a woman aged 45-65 years with Graves' hyperthyroidism that later progressed to Graves' ophthalmopathy. Sequences were obtained from blood. The CDR3 coding sequence is TGTGCCAGTGATAGAGGGAATTCTCTGGACTATGGCTACACCTTC. Residues: CASDRGNSLDYGYTF.